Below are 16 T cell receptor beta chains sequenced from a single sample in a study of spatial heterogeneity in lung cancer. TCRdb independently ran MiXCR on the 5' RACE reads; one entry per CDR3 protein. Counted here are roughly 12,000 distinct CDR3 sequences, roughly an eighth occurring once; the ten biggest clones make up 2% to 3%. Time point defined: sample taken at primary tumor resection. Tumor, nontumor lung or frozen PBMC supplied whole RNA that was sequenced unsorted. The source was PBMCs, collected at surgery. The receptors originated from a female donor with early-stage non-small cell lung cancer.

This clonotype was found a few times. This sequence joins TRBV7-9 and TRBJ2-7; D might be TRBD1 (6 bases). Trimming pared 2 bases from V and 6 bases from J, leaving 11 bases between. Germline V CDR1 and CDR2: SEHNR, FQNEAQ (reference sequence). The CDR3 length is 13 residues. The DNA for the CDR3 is TGTGCCAGCAGCTTACAGGCAGGGGCCGAGCAGTACTTC. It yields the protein CASSLQAGAEQYF.

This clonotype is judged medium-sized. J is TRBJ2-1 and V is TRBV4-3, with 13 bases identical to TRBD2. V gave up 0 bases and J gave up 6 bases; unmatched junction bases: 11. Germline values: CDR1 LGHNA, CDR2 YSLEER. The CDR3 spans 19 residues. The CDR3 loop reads CASSQDPHYGTSGTNEQFF. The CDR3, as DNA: TGCGCCAGCAGCCAAGATCCCCACTACGGGACTAGCGGGACCAATGAGCAGTTCTTC.

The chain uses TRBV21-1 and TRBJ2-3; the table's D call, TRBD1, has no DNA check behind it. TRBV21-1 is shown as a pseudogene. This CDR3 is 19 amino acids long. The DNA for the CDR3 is TGTACCAGCAGCCGATGCCCGGGCCAACAGTGGGGGGCCACAGATACGCAGTATTTT. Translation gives CTSSRCPGQQWGATDTQYF.

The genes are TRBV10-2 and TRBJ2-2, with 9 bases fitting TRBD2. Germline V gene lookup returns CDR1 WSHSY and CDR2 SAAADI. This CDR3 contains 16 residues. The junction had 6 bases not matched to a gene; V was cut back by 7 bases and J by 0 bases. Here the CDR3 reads CASTRASGTNTGELFF. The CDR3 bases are TGCGCCAGCACCCGGGCTAGCGGGACGAACACCGGGGAGCTGTTTTTT.

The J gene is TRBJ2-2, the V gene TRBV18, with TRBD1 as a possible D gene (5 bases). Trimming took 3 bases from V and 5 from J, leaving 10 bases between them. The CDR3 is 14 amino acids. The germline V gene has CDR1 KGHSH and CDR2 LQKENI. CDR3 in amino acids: CASSPSPGTGELFF. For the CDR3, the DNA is TGTGCCAGCTCACCGTCACCAGGGACCGGGGAGCTGTTTTTT.

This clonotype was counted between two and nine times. The CDR3 sequence is CGKGVYNEQFF. The CDR3 bases are TGTGGAAAAGGGGTCTACAATGAGCAGTTCTTC. This rearrangement joins TRBV19 to TRBJ2-1, with D maybe TRBD1 (5 bases). CDR3 size: 11 residues. CDR1 LNHDA and CDR2 SQIVND come from the germline V gene (reference sequence).

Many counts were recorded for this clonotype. The CDR3 DNA reads as TGCGCCAGCAGCTTGAGCGGACCTAGCTCTGGAAACACCATATATTTT. Translation: CASSLSGPSSGNTIYF. This chain uses TRBV5-1 with TRBJ1-3; D gene ambiguous. The ends were cut back, 1 base at V and 0 bases at J, with 11 bases in the middle. Germline assignment: CDR1 SGHRS and CDR2 YFSETQ. The CDR3 extends over 16 amino acids. Full variable domain (missing parts from reference TRBV5-1 and TRBJ1-3): KAGVTQTPRYLIKTRGQQVTLSCSPISGHRSVSWYQQTPGQGLQFLFEYFSETQRNKGNFPGRFSGRQFSNSRSEMNVSTLELGDSALYLCASSLSGPSSGNTIYFGEGSWLTVV.

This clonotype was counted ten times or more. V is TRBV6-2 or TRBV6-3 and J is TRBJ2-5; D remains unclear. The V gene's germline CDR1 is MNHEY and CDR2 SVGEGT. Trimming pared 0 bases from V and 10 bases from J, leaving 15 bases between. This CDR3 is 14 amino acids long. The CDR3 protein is CASSYSGGRVDQYF. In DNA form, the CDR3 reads TGTGCCAGCAGTTACTCGGGCGGTCGGGTGGACCAGTACTTC.

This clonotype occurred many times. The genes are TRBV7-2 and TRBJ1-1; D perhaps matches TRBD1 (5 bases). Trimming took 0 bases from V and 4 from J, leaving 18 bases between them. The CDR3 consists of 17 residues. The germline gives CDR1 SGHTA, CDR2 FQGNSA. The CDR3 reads CASSLARQGRGGTEAFF. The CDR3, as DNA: TGTGCCAGCAGCTTAGCGCGGCAGGGCCGGGGCGGCACTGAAGCTTTCTTT. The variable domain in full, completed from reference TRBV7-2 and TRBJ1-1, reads GAGVSQSPSNKVTEKGKDVELRCDPISGHTALYWYRQSLGQGLEFLIYFQGNSAPDKSGLPSDRFSAERTGGSVSTLTIQRTQQEDSAVYLCASSLARQGRGGTEAFFGQGTRLTVV.

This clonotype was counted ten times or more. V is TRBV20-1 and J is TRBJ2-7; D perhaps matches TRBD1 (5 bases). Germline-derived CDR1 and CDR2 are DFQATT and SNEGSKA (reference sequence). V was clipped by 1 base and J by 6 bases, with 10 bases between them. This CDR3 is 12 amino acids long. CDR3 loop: CSARGLGVEQYF. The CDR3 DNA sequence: TGCAGTGCTAGAGGGTTAGGGGTCGAGCAGTACTTC.

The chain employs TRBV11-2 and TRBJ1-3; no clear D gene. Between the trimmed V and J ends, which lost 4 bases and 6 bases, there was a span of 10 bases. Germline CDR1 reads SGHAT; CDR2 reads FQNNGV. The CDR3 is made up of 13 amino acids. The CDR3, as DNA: TGTGCCAGCAGCTCCCCTGAGGAAAACACCATATATTTT. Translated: CASSSPEENTIYF.

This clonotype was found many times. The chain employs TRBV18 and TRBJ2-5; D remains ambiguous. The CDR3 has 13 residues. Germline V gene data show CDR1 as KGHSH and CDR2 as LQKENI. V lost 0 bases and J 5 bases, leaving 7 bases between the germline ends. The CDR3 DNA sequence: TGTGCCAGCTCACCACCGACACGGGAGACCCAGTACTTC. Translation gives CASSPPTRETQYF.

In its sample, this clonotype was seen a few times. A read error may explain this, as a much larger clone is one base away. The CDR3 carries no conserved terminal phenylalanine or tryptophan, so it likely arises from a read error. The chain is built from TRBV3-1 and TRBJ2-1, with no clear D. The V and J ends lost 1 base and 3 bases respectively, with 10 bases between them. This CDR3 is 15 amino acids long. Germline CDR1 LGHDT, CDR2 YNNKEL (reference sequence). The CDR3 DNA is TGTGCCAGCAGCCAAGGGAGAGTATTCTACAATGAGCAGTTCTCC. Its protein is CASSQGRVFYNEQFS.

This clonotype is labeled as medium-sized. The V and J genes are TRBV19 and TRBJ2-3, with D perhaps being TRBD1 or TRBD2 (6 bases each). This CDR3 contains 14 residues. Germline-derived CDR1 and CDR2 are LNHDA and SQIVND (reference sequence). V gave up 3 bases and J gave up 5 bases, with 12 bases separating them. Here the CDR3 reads CASSIRGPEDTQYF. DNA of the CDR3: TGTGCCAGTAGTATCCGGGGGCCCGAAGATACGCAGTATTTT.

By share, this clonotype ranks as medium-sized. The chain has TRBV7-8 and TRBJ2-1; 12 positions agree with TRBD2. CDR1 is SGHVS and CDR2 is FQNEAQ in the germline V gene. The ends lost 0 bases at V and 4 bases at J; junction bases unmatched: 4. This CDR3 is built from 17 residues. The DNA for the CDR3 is TGTGCCAGCAGCTTAGCGCTGACTAGCGGGGGTTACAATGAGCAGTTCTTC. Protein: CASSLALTSGGYNEQFF.

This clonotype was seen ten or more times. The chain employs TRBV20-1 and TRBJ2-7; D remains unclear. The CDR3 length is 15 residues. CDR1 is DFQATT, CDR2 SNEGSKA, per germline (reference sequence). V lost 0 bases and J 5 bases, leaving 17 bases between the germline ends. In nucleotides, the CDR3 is TGCAGTGCTAGAGATCCTGCAGGCGCATTGGACGAGCAGTACTTC. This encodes CSARDPAGALDEQYF.